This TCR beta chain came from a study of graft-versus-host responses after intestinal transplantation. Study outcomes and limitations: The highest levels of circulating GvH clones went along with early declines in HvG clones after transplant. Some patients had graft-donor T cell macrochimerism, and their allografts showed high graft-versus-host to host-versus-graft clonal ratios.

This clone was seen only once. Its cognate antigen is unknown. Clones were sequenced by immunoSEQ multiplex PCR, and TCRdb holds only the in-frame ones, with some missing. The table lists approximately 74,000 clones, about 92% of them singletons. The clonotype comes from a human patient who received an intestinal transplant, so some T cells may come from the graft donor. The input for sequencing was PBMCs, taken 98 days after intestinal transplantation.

CDR3 sequence: CASSESDLVTGELFF. The DNA of the CDR3 is TGTGCCAGCAGCGAAAGCGATCTAGTAACCGGGGAGCTGTTTTTT. The chain combines TRBV6-4 with TRBJ2-2; the D is unclear. This CDR3 spans 15 amino acids. Looked up from germline, CDR1 is MRHNA and CDR2 is SNTAGT. V lost 6 bases, J lost 5 bases, and 16 bases lay in between.